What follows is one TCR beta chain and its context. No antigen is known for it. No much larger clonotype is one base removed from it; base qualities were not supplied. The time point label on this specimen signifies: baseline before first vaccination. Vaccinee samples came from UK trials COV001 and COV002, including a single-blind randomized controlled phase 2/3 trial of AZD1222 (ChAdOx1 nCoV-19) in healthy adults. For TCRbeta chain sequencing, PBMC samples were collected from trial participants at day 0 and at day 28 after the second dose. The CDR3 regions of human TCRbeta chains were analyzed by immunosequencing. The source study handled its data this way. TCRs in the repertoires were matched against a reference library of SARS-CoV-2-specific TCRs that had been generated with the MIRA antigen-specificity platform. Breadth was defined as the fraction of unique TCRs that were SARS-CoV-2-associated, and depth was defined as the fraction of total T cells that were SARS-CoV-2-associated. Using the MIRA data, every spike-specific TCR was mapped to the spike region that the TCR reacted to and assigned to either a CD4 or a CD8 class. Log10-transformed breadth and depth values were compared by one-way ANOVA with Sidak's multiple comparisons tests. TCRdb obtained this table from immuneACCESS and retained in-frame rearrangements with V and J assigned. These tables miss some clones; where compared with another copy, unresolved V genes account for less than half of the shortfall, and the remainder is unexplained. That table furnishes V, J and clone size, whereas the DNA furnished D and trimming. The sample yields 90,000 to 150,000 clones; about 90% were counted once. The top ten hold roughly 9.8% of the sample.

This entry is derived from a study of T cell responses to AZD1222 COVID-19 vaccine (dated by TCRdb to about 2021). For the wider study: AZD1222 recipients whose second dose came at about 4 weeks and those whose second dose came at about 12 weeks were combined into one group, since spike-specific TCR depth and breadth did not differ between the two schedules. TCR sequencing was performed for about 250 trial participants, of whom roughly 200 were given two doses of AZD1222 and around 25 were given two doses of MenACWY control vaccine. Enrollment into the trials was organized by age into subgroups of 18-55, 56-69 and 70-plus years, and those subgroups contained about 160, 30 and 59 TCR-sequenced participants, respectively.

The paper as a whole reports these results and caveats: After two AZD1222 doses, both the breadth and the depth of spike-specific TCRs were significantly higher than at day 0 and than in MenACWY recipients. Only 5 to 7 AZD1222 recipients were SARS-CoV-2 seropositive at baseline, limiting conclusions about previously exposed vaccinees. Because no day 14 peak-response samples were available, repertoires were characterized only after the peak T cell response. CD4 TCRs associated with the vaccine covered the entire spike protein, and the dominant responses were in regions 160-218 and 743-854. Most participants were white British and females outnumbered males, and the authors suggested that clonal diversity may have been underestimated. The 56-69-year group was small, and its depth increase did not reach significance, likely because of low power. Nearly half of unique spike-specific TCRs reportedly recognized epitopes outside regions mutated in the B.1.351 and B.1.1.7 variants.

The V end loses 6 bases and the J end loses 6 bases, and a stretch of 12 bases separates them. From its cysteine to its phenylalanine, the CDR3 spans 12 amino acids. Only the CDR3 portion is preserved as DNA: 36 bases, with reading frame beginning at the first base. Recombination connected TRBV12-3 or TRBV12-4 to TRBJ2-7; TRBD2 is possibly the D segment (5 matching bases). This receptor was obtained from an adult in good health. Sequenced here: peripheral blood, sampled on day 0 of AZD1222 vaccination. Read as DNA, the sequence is TGTGCCAGCAGATTCCACCGGGGCGAGCAGTACTTC. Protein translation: CASRFHRGEQYF.